This is a list of T cell receptor beta chains from one sample in a study of T-cell reconstitution after alpha-beta-depleted transplantation in children. TCRdb analysed the PCR reads with MiXCR anew, one entry per CDR3 protein. Found here are 230,000 or so distinct CDR3 sequences, around 12% of them singletons; the top ten hold approximately 2.9%. This specimen was PBMCs from the stem cell graft donor, taken from the stem cell graft. These receptors all come from a human donor who donated a stem cell graft to a child with acute lymphoblastic leukemia. Each CDR3 is given with its conserved first and last residue. A D gene is named only where the DNA matches it firmly. Some rows have no size entry. The others give once, few or many, or a class for an expanded clone.

v_gene: TRBV6-5; d_gene: TRBD1; abundance: many; j_gene: TRBJ1-1; CDR3aa: CASTDRAGSEAFF; CDR3nt: TGTGCCAGCACGGACAGGGCGGGGTCTGAAGCTTTCTTT
v_gene: TRBV6-2/TRBV6-3; d_gene: NA; abundance: many; j_gene: TRBJ2-1; CDR3aa: CASRPISGVRSYNEQFF; CDR3nt: TGTGCCAGCAGACCAATCTCGGGGGTGAGGTCCTACAATGAGCAGTTCTTC
v_gene: TRBV20-1; d_gene: TRBD1; abundance: many; j_gene: TRBJ2-5; CDR3aa: CSARDPQGGLPTLLDETQYF; CDR3nt: TGCAGTGCTAGAGATCCGCAAGGGGGCCTTCCGACCCTCCTCGACGAGACCCAGTACTTC
v_gene: TRBV5-1; d_gene: NA; abundance: many; j_gene: TRBJ1-5; CDR3aa: CASSADSNQPQHF; CDR3nt: TGCGCCAGCAGCGCAGATAGCAATCAGCCCCAGCATTTT
v_gene: TRBV20-1; d_gene: TRBD2; abundance: NA; j_gene: TRBJ2-3; CDR3aa: CSASVLIAGVSDTQYF; CDR3nt: TGCAGTGCTAGCGTCTTAATAGCGGGGGTATCAGATACGCAGTATTTT
v_gene: TRBV13; d_gene: NA; abundance: NA; j_gene: TRBJ2-5; CDR3aa: CASSLAGRAGETQYF; CDR3nt: TGTGCCAGCAGCTTAGCCGGGCGGGCAGGAGAGACCCAGTACTTC
v_gene: TRBV12-3/TRBV12-4; d_gene: NA; abundance: many; j_gene: TRBJ2-2; CDR3aa: CASSFSDLGELFF; CDR3nt: TGTGCCAGCAGTTTCTCTGACTTGGGGGAGCTGTTTTTT
v_gene: TRBV19; d_gene: NA; abundance: many; j_gene: TRBJ1-5; CDR3aa: CASTAYSNQPQHF; CDR3nt: TGTGCCAGTACAGCTTATAGCAATCAGCCCCAGCATTTT
v_gene: TRBV7-9; d_gene: NA; abundance: few; j_gene: TRBJ2-1; CDR3aa: CASSYRALGNSYNEQFF; CDR3nt: TGTGCCAGCAGCTATCGGGCCCTCGGTAACTCCTACAATGAGCAGTTCTTC
v_gene: TRBV29-1; d_gene: TRBD2; abundance: many; j_gene: TRBJ2-1; CDR3aa: CSVSLISGSSYNEQFF; CDR3nt: TGCAGCGTTAGCCTTATTAGCGGGAGCTCCTACAATGAGCAGTTCTTC
v_gene: TRBV12-3/TRBV12-4; d_gene: NA; abundance: NA; j_gene: TRBJ1-5; CDR3aa: CASSFRDNNQPQHF; CDR3nt: TGTGCCAGCAGTTTTCGGGACAACAATCAGCCCCAGCATTTT
v_gene: TRBV12-3/TRBV12-4; d_gene: NA; abundance: many; j_gene: TRBJ1-4; CDR3aa: CASSWGVEIEKLFF; CDR3nt: TGTGCCAGCTCTTGGGGAGTTGAGATTGAAAAACTGTTTTTT
v_gene: TRBV4-3; d_gene: TRBD1; abundance: few; j_gene: TRBJ2-6; CDR3aa: CASSPSYSLGGPGANVLTF; CDR3nt: TGCGCCAGCAGCCCCAGTTATTCTTTAGGGGGCCCTGGGGCCAACGTCCTGACTTTC
v_gene: TRBV30; d_gene: NA; abundance: NA; j_gene: TRBJ2-2; CDR3aa: CAWSRRGFNTGELFF; CDR3nt: TGTGCCTGGAGCAGGAGAGGGTTTAACACCGGGGAGCTGTTTTTT
v_gene: TRBV15; d_gene: NA; abundance: NA; j_gene: TRBJ1-2; CDR3aa: CATSREGIGEDYGYTF; CDR3nt: TGTGCCACCAGCAGAGAGGGGATCGGGGAGGACTATGGCTACACCTTC
v_gene: TRBV20-1; d_gene: NA; abundance: few; j_gene: TRBJ1-5; CDR3aa: CSAISFSGTNSNQPQHF; CDR3nt: TGCAGTGCTATCTCTTTTTCAGGGACAAATAGCAATCAGCCCCAGCATTTT
v_gene: TRBV9; d_gene: TRBD2; abundance: many; j_gene: TRBJ2-3; CDR3aa: CASSVEREGDTQYF; CDR3nt: TGTGCCAGCAGCGTAGAAAGGGAGGGCGATACGCAGTATTTT
v_gene: TRBV12-3/TRBV12-4; d_gene: NA; abundance: many; j_gene: TRBJ2-5; CDR3aa: CASSLTTAPEQYF; CDR3nt: TGTGCCAGCAGTTTGACAACAGCGCCCGAACAGTACTTC
v_gene: TRBV28; d_gene: NA; abundance: NA; j_gene: TRBJ1-5; CDR3aa: CASTPTVSNQPQHF; CDR3nt: TGTGCCAGCACCCCGACAGTGAGCAATCAGCCCCAGCATTTT
v_gene: TRBV4-2; d_gene: NA; abundance: NA; j_gene: TRBJ2-5; CDR3aa: CASSSGPQETQYF; CDR3nt: TGTGCCAGCAGCTCGGGCCCACAAGAGACCCAGTACTTC
v_gene: TRBV7-8; d_gene: NA; abundance: NA; j_gene: TRBJ1-5; CDR3aa: CASSYSGVDSNQPQHF; CDR3nt: TGTGCCAGCAGCTACAGTGGCGTAGATAGCAATCAGCCCCAGCATTTT
v_gene: TRBV10-3; d_gene: TRBD1; abundance: NA; j_gene: TRBJ2-5; CDR3aa: CAIQDRVGETQYF; CDR3nt: TGTGCCATCCAGGACAGGGTCGGTGAGACCCAGTACTTC
v_gene: TRBV6-2/TRBV6-3; d_gene: NA; abundance: NA; j_gene: TRBJ2-1; CDR3aa: CASSEGGSGGEQFF; CDR3nt: TGTGCCAGCTCGGAAGGGGGGTCAGGAGGAGAGCAGTTCTTC
v_gene: TRBV27; d_gene: NA; abundance: many; j_gene: TRBJ2-3; CDR3aa: CASSLSVWGTDTQYF; CDR3nt: TGTGCCAGCAGTTTATCGGTGTGGGGCACAGATACGCAGTATTTT
v_gene: TRBV5-1; d_gene: NA; abundance: many; j_gene: TRBJ2-3; CDR3aa: CASSKEGQSRNTQYF; CDR3nt: TGCGCCAGCAGTAAGGAGGGACAGAGTCGGAATACGCAGTATTTT
v_gene: TRBV19; d_gene: NA; abundance: many; j_gene: TRBJ1-1; CDR3aa: CASNDLMNTEAFF; CDR3nt: TGTGCCAGTAATGACCTCATGAACACTGAAGCTTTCTTT
v_gene: TRBV9; d_gene: NA; abundance: many; j_gene: TRBJ2-3; CDR3aa: CASSGRGSTDTQYF; CDR3nt: TGTGCCAGCAGCGGTAGAGGGAGCACAGATACGCAGTATTTT
v_gene: TRBV5-6; d_gene: NA; abundance: many; j_gene: TRBJ2-3; CDR3aa: CASSLERATQYF; CDR3nt: TGTGCCAGCAGCTTGGAAAGGGCAACGCAGTATTTT
v_gene: TRBV11-3; d_gene: NA; abundance: many; j_gene: TRBJ2-3; CDR3aa: CASSLGSVQGTQYF; CDR3nt: TGTGCCAGCAGCTTAGGATCGGTTCAGGGTACGCAGTATTTT
v_gene: TRBV5-1; d_gene: NA; abundance: many; j_gene: TRBJ1-1; CDR3aa: CASSPLPTNMNTEAFF; CDR3nt: TGCGCCAGCAGCCCATTACCGACGAACATGAACACTGAAGCTTTCTTT
v_gene: TRBV5-4; d_gene: TRBD1; abundance: NA; j_gene: TRBJ1-4; CDR3aa: CASSLDPDRGKLFF; CDR3nt: TGTGCCAGCAGCTTGGATCCGGACAGGGGAAAACTGTTTTTT
v_gene: TRBV12-3/TRBV12-4; d_gene: TRBD1; abundance: many; j_gene: TRBJ2-5; CDR3aa: CASTMGTEETQYF; CDR3nt: TGTGCCAGCACCATGGGGACAGAAGAGACCCAGTACTTC
v_gene: TRBV28; d_gene: TRBD1; abundance: NA; j_gene: TRBJ2-5; CDR3aa: CASSLGGQVGETQYF; CDR3nt: TGTGCCAGCAGTTTAGGGGGACAGGTTGGGGAGACCCAGTACTTC
v_gene: TRBV20-1; d_gene: NA; abundance: many; j_gene: TRBJ2-1; CDR3aa: CSAPPEGAHNEQFF; CDR3nt: TGCAGTGCCCCACCGGAGGGGGCCCACAATGAGCAGTTCTTC
v_gene: TRBV12-3/TRBV12-4; d_gene: NA; abundance: many; j_gene: TRBJ2-5; CDR3aa: CASSLLREETQYF; CDR3nt: TGTGCCAGCAGTTTATTAAGGGAAGAGACCCAGTACTTC
v_gene: TRBV20-1; d_gene: TRBD2; abundance: NA; j_gene: TRBJ2-3; CDR3aa: CSARELAGARTDTQYF; CDR3nt: TGCAGTGCTAGAGAACTAGCGGGAGCTAGAACAGATACGCAGTATTTT
v_gene: TRBV7-2; d_gene: NA; abundance: few; j_gene: TRBJ2-1; CDR3aa: CASSFRTGISYNEQFF; CDR3nt: TGTGCCAGCAGCTTCCGGACGGGGATTTCCTACAATGAGCAGTTCTTC
v_gene: TRBV6-2/TRBV6-3; d_gene: NA; abundance: many; j_gene: TRBJ1-5; CDR3aa: CASSYGGQPQHF; CDR3nt: TGTGCCAGCAGTTACGGGGGCCAGCCCCAGCATTTT
v_gene: TRBV5-5; d_gene: TRBD1; abundance: many; j_gene: TRBJ1-3; CDR3aa: CASSDSGQGRNTIYF; CDR3nt: TGTGCCAGCAGCGACTCGGGACAGGGGAGAAACACCATATATTTT
v_gene: TRBV29-1; d_gene: NA; abundance: many; j_gene: TRBJ1-2; CDR3aa: CSVGRQGIHGYTF; CDR3nt: TGCAGCGTTGGTCGGCAGGGGATACATGGCTACACCTTC
v_gene: TRBV27; d_gene: TRBD2; abundance: many; j_gene: TRBJ2-3; CDR3aa: CASSLGQRDPVNTQYF; CDR3nt: TGTGCCAGCAGTTTAGGTCAGCGGGACCCTGTAAATACGCAGTATTTT